The text below deals with one TCR beta chain. Antigen unknown. One heparinised draw, averaging roughly 0.12 L, was taken per donor. CD45RO/CCR7/CD25/CD127/CD95/CD27 sorting isolated CD4+ naive, central memory, regulatory and stem cell-like memory cells. Sequencing targeted expressed TCRB transcripts, as all isolated RNA had been reverse transcribed. The protocol was immunoSEQ multiplex PCR, while the TCRdb copy is restricted to in-frame clones and leaves out a portion. The table shows around 290,000 clones, with 8% occurring only once. The entry originates in a study of beta chain features in type 1 diabetes. Germline CDR1 is GTSNPN and CDR2 is SVGIG (reference sequence). With 4 bases clipped from V and 6 bases from J, the junction kept 14 bases outside the gene matches. This CDR3 is built from 15 residues. Study-level findings and limits: There was a moderate but significant shortening of TCRB CDR3s in all four CD4+ subsets of Type 1 diabetes patients. Whether TCRB rearrangement is influenced by HLA type went unresolved here.

Sequenced: central memory CD4+ T cells from blood. The receptor was isolated from a woman younger than 35 in good health. This rearrangement joins TRBV30 to TRBJ2-7; 8 positions match TRBD2. This CDR3 reads CAWTGGSGVVGEQYF. Here the CDR3 DNA reads TGTGCCTGGACCGGGGGTAGCGGGGTAGTTGGCGAGCAGTACTTC.